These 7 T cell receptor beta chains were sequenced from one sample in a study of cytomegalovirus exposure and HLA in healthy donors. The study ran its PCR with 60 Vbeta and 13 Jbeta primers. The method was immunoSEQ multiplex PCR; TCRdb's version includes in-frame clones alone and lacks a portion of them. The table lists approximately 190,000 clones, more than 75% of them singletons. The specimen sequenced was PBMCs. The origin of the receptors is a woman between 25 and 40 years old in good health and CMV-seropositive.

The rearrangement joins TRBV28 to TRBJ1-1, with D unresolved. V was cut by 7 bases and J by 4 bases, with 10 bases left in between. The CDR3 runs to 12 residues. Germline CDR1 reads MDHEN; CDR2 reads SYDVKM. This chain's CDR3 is CASIRSPTEAFF. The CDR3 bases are TGTGCCAGCATACGTAGCCCCACTGAAGCTTTCTTT.

The DNA of the CDR3 is TGCAGCGTTGTTCCGCAGGGGGGCGCGAGCGGCGGCTACACCTTC. Its translation is CSVVPQGGASGGYTF. The chain carries TRBV29-1 and TRBJ1-2; TRBD1 matches 7 bases. J lost 8 bases, V lost 4 bases, and 16 bases had no gene match. CDR1 and CDR2 (germline): SQVTM, ANQGSEA. This CDR3 is built from 15 residues. Drawing the rest from reference TRBV29-1 and TRBJ1-2, the complete variable domain is SAVISQKPSRDICQRGTSLTIQCQVDSQVTMMFWYRQQPGQSLTLIATANQGSEATYESGFVIDKFPISRPNLTFSTLTVSNMSPEDSSIYLCSVVPQGGASGGYTFGSGTRLTVV.

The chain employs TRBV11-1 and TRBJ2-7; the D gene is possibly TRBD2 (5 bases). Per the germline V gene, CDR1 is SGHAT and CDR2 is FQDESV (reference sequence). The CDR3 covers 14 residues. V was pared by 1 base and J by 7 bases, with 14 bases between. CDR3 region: CASSLGDPSGEQYF. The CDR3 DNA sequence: TGTGCCAGCAGCTTAGGTGACCCCTCGGGAGAGCAGTACTTC.

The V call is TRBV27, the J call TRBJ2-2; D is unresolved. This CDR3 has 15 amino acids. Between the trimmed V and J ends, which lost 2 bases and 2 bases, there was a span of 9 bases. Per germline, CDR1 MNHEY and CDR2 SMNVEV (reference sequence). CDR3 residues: CASSLHGSNTGELFF. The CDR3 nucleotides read TGTGCCAGCAGTTTACATGGCTCAAACACCGGGGAGCTGTTTTTT.

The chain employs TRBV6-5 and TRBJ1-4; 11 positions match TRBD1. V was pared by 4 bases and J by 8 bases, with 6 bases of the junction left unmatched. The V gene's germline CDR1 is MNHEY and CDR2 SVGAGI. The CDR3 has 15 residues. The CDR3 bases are TGTGCCAGCAGTTTGGGGACAGGGGGAGGGGAAAAACTGTTTTTT. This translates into CASSLGTGGGEKLFF.

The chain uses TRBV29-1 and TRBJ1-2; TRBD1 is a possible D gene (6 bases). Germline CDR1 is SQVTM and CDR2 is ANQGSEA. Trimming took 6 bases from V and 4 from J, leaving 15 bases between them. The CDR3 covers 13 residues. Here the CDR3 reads CSVITGYAYGYTF. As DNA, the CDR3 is TGCAGCGTCATTACAGGGTACGCCTATGGCTACACCTTC.

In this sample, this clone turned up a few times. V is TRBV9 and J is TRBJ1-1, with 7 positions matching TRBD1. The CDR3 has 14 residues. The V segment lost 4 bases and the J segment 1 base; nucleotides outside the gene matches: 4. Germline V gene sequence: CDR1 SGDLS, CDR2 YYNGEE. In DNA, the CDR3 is TGTGCCAGCAGCTGGGACAGCCAGAACACTGAAGCTTTCTTT. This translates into CASSWDSQNTEAFF.